Listed here are 21 T cell receptor beta chains from one sample, sequenced in a study of Graves' ophthalmopathy and Graves' hyperthyroidism. The authors amplified TCR beta CDR3 regions from RNA transcripts. HTBI-primed RT-PCR formed the first round, and a multiplex PCR formed the second. One entry per CDR3 protein results from TCRdb running MiXCR on the multiplex PCR reads. The profile shows 560,000 or so distinct CDR3 sequences, roughly 39% of them singletons. The sample consisted of peripheral blood or thyroid tissue (not recorded which). These receptors all come from an adult man with Graves' hyperthyroidism.

This clonotype was picked up many times. The chain uses TRBV2 and TRBJ2-2, with 7 positions matching TRBD1. This CDR3 region has 15 residues. From germline, CDR1 is SNHLY and CDR2 FYNNEI. Germline trimming cut 4 bases from V and 5 bases from J; bases unmatched to any gene: 7. The DNA of the CDR3 is TGTGCCAGCAGTGGACAGGGAATTACTACCGGGGAGCTGTTTTTT. Its protein is CASSGQGITTGELFF. The full variable domain, rest sourced from reference TRBV2 and TRBJ2-2, is EPEVTQTPSHQVTQMGQEVILRCVPISNHLYFYWYRQILGQKVEFLVSFYNNEISEKSEIFDDQFSVERPDGSNFTLKIRSTKLEDSAMYFCASSGQGITTGELFFGEGSRLTVL.

This rearrangement joins TRBV7-9 to TRBJ1-6; D is perhaps TRBD1 (6 bases). V dropped 1 base and J dropped 14 bases, with 15 bases sitting between them. The germline CDR1 and CDR2 sequences are SEHNR and FQNEAQ (reference sequence). The CDR3 has 14 amino acids. For the CDR3, the DNA is TGTGCCAGCAGCTTAGGACGGTTGGGGACATCCCTCCACTTT. This sequence encodes CASSLGRLGTSLHF.

CDR3: CASSFALTSASTDTQYF. The CDR3 DNA follows: TGTGCCAGCAGCTTCGCCTTGACTAGCGCTAGCACAGATACGCAGTATTTT. The gene calls are TRBV7-8 and TRBJ2-3; 8 bases fit TRBD2. The V gene's germline CDR1 is SGHVS and CDR2 FQNEAQ. The CDR3 is made up of 17 amino acids. J gave up 0 bases and V 3 bases, and 8 bases lay outside the gene matches.

The gene calls are TRBV7-9 and TRBJ2-5; 8 bases align to TRBD2. CDR1 and CDR2 (germline): SEHNR, FQNEAQ (reference sequence). The CDR3 contains 15 residues. The trim removed 11 bases at V and 4 bases at J, leaving 15 bases unmatched. The CDR3, as DNA: TGTGCCTGGAGCCCCCCGGGACTAGTCCCAGAGACCCAGTACTTC. It yields the protein CAWSPPGLVPETQYF.

This sequence joins TRBV6-1 and TRBJ2-7, with 8 nucleotides matching TRBD1. Per the germline V gene, CDR1 is MNHNS and CDR2 is SASEGT. The J segment lost 0 bases and the V segment lost 2 bases, leaving 6 bases of the junction unmatched. The CDR3 is 16 amino acids. The CDR3 spells CASSELRTGISYEQYF. The CDR3 region has the DNA TGTGCCAGCAGTGAACTCAGGACAGGGATCTCCTACGAGCAGTACTTC.

This clonotype was counted at least ten times. The rearrangement links TRBV6-1 to TRBJ1-5; 8 nucleotides agree with TRBD1. Unmatched junction bases numbered 6, after V lost 8 bases and J lost 6 bases. CDR1 is MNHNS, CDR2 SASEGT, per germline. This CDR3 is built from 13 residues. CDR3 in DNA: TGTGCCAGCCGAGACAGGGGAGGTCAGCCCCAGCATTTT. This translates into CASRDRGGQPQHF.

The gene calls are TRBV2 and TRBJ2-1, with 10 bases fitting TRBD2. The CDR3 has 15 residues. The V segment lost 3 bases and the J segment 2 bases; nucleotides outside the gene matches: 1. In germline, CDR1 is SNHLY, CDR2 FYNNEI. The DNA of the CDR3 is TGTGCCAGCAGTGACGGGACTAGCGCCTACAATGAGCAGTTCTTC. Its protein is CASSDGTSAYNEQFF.

This clonotype was observed a few times. CDR3 DNA sequence: TGTGCCAGCAGGCAAGGGACAGGGGTTAACTATAATTCACCCCTCCACTTT. The encoded protein is CASRQGTGVNYNSPLHF. V is TRBV28 and J is TRBJ1-6, with 10 nucleotides matching TRBD1. V lost 6 bases and J lost 3; bases outside the gene matches: 8. This CDR3 has 17 amino acids. CDR1 and CDR2 from the germline V gene are MDHEN and SYDVKM.

A remark on this clonotype: It may be a read error: a sequence one base away is much more abundant. It is likely a read error, because the conserved phenylalanine at the end of the CDR3 is missing. The chain links TRBV6-6 to TRBJ1-1; D gene ambiguous. Trimming removed 0 bases at V and 0 bases at J, with 8 bases between. In germline, CDR1 is MNHNY, CDR2 SVGAGI (reference sequence). The CDR3 is made up of 15 amino acids. The CDR3 sequence: CASSYSTRMNTEAFS. In nucleotides, the CDR3 is TGTGCCAGCAGTTACTCGACACGCATGAACACTGAAGCTTTCTCT.

The V call is TRBV2, the J call TRBJ1-5, with a tentative D call TRBD1 (6 bases). Germline V lookup: CDR1 SNHLY, CDR2 FYNNEI. This CDR3 is built from 13 residues. V shed 11 bases and J shed 3 bases, with 14 bases lying between them. The CDR3 coding sequence is TGTGCCGGCAACGGACAGAACAATCAGCCCCAGCATTTT. Translating gives CAGNGQNNQPQHF.

V gene TRBV5-6 combines with J gene TRBJ1-1, with D maybe TRBD1 (6 bases). Germline V CDR1 and CDR2: SGHDT, YYEEEE. The CDR3 has 16 amino acids. V dropped 3 bases and J dropped 3 bases, with 18 bases sitting between them. The CDR3 nucleotides are TGTGCCAGCAGCTGGGGACTAGCGGGGGCGGACACTGAAGCTTTCTTT. Encoded protein: CASSWGLAGADTEAFF.

The chain has TRBV11-2 and TRBJ1-1; TRBD1 agrees at 7 bases. Looked up from germline, CDR1 is SGHAT and CDR2 is FQNNGV. The CDR3 contains 15 residues. After removal of 6 bases from V and 1 base from J, the junction contained 8 bases not matched to a gene. CDR3 sequence: CASRGTAHKNTEAFF. The DNA for the CDR3 is TGTGCCAGCAGGGGGACAGCCCATAAGAACACTGAAGCTTTCTTT.

The chain has TRBV27 and TRBJ2-2, with unresolved D. The CDR3 runs to 14 residues. V gave up 3 bases and J gave up 0 bases, with 5 bases separating them. Germline-derived CDR1 and CDR2 are MNHEY and SMNVEV (reference sequence). This chain's CDR3 is CASSFPANTGELFF. CDR3 bases: TGTGCCAGCAGTTTCCCTGCGAACACCGGGGAGCTGTTTTTT.

This clonotype was counted a few times. The chain has TRBV5-4 and TRBJ1-1; 9 bases match TRBD1. Germline CDR1 SGHNT, CDR2 YYREEE (reference sequence). J was trimmed by 11 bases and V by 4 bases; bases with no gene match: 18. There are 16 residues in the CDR3. CDR3 residues: CASSPGQGKGSPGAFF. As DNA, the CDR3 is TGTGCCAGCAGCCCTGGACAGGGGAAGGGATCGCCTGGGGCTTTCTTT.

On this clonotype itself: The CDR3 does not close with the conserved phenylalanine or tryptophan, likely indicating a read error. The DNA is omitted, as the CDR3 cannot be located on it reliably, and the CDR3 follows TCRdb's listing. V is TRBV20-1 and J is TRBJ2-5. From its first to its last residue, the CDR3 has 9 amino acids. Germline V gene sequence: CDR1 DFQATT, CDR2 SNEGSKA (reference sequence). CDR3 residues: CSARDPRTS.

V gene TRBV7-3 combines with J gene TRBJ2-3; D perhaps matches TRBD2 (6 bases). The CDR3 loop spans 15 amino acids. CDR1 SGHTA and CDR2 FQGTGA come from the germline V gene. The V end was cut by 0 bases, the J end by 4 bases, with 11 bases between. CDR3 sequence: CASSLTALASDTQYF. CDR3 nucleotide sequence: TGTGCCAGCAGCTTAACGGCGCTAGCGTCAGATACGCAGTATTTT. The full variable domain, with the rest looked up from reference TRBV7-3 and TRBJ2-3, is GAGVSQTPSNKVTEKGKYVELRCDPISGHTALYWYRQSLGQGPEFLIYFQGTGAADDSGLPNDRFFAVRPEGSVSTLKIQRTERGDSAVYLCASSLTALASDTQYFGPGTRLTVL.

This clonotype was detected many times. V and J are TRBV11-2 and TRBJ1-1, with D possibly matching TRBD1 (5 bases). CDR3 length: 18 amino acids. The V gene's germline CDR1 is SGHAT and CDR2 FQNNGV. The ends were cut back, 5 bases at V and 0 bases at J, with 22 bases in the middle. This CDR3 is CASSPRLHRFPMNTEAFF. CDR3 DNA: TGTGCCAGCAGCCCCCGACTTCACAGGTTCCCCATGAACACTGAAGCTTTCTTT.

This clonotype was seen only a few times. J is TRBJ1-6 and V is TRBV12-3 or TRBV12-4; D gene uncertain. V lost 6 bases, J lost 3 bases, and 9 bases lay in between. The CDR3 is 14 amino acids. For the CDR3, the DNA is TGTGCCAGCAGGTCGAATAACTATAATTCACCCCTCCACTTT. This encodes CASRSNNYNSPLHF.

Concerning this clonotype: One end of the junction does not line up with germline, which may come from a read error. The chain combines TRBV29-1 with TRBJ1-2, with 10 nucleotides matching TRBD1. The CDR3 sequence is 13 residues long. Germline V lookup: CDR1 SQVTM, CDR2 ANQGSEA. In DNA, the CDR3 is TGCGGCGTAGGGACAGGGGTTCACTATGGCTACACCTTC. It specifies CGVGTGVHYGYTF.

The chain joins TRBV11-2 to TRBJ2-3; D perhaps matches TRBD1 (5 bases). The germline V gene encodes CDR1 SGHAT and CDR2 FQNNGV. This CDR3 is built from 13 residues. V lost 3 bases and J 3 bases, leaving 7 bases between the germline ends. The CDR3 DNA is TGTGCCAGCAGCTTCAGGGCGACAGATACGCAGTATTTT. This encodes CASSFRATDTQYF.

This clonotype was found many times. V gene TRBV2 combines with J gene TRBJ2-7; TRBD2 matches at 13 bases. Losses at the gene ends were 6 bases for V and 1 base for J; bases not matched to a gene: 6. The CDR3 is 16 amino acids. The V gene's germline CDR1 is SNHLY and CDR2 FYNNEI. CDR3 protein: CASRTSGRSISYEQYF. The CDR3 nucleotides are TGTGCCAGCAGGACTAGCGGGAGGTCAATTTCCTACGAGCAGTACTTC.